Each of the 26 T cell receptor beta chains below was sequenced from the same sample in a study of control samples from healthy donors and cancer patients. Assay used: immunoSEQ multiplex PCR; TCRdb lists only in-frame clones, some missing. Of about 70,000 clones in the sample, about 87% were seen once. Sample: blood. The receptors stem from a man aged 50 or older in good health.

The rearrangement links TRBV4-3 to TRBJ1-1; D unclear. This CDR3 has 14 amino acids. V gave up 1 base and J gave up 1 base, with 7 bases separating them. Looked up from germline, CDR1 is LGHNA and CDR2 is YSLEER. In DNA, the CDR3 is TGCGCCAGCAGCCAAGTGGCGGCGAACACTGAAGCTTTCTTT. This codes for CASSQVAANTEAFF.

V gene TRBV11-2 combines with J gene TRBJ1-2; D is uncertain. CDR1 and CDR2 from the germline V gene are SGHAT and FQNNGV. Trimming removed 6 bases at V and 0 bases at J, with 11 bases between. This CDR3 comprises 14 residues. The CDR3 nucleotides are TGTGCCAGCAGTCCTCATTTAGCTAACTATGGCTACACCTTC. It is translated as CASSPHLANYGYTF.

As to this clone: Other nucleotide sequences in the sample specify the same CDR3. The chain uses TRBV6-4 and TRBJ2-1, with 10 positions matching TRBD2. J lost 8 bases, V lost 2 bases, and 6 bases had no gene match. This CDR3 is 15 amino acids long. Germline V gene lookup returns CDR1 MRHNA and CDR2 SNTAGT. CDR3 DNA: TGTGCCAGCAGTGACCGTAGCGGGAGGTTCTATGAGCAGTTCTTC. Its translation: CASSDRSGRFYEQFF.

The CDR3 DNA is TGTGCCAGCAGCTACAGGACGGCTGCCTACAATGAGCAGTTCTTC. Its protein is CASSYRTAAYNEQFF. The chain employs TRBV7-8 and TRBJ2-1; tentative D call: TRBD1 (5 bases). V gave up 4 bases and J gave up 2 bases, with 12 bases separating them. Germline V lookup: CDR1 SGHVS, CDR2 FQNEAQ. The CDR3 extends over 15 amino acids.

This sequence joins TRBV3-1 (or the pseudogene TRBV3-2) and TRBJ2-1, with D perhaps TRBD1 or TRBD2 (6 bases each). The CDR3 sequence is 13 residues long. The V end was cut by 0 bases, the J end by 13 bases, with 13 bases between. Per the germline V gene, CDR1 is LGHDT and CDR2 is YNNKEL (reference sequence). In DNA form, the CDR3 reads TGTGCCAGCAGCCAAGATGGGCTCGGGGGCCAGTTCTTC. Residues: CASSQDGLGGQFF.

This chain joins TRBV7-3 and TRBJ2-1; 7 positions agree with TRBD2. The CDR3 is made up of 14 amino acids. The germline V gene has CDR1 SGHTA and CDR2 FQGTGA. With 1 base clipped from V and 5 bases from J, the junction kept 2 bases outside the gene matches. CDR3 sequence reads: CASSLRLANNEQFF. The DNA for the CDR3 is TGTGCCAGCAGCTTAAGACTAGCTAACAATGAGCAGTTCTTC.

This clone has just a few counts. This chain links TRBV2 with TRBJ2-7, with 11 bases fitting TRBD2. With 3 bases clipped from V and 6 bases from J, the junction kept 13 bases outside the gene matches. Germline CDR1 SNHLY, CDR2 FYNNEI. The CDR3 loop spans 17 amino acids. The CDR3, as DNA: TGTGCCAGCAGTGACCACTCTCCGGGACTAGCGGCGACCGAGCAGTACTTC. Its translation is CASSDHSPGLAATEQYF. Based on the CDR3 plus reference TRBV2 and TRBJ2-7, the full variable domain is EPEVTQTPSHQVTQMGQEVILRCVPISNHLYFYWYRQILGQKVEFLVSFYNNEISEKSEIFDDQFSVERPDGSNFTLKIRSTKLEDSAMYFCASSDHSPGLAATEQYFGPGTRLTVT.

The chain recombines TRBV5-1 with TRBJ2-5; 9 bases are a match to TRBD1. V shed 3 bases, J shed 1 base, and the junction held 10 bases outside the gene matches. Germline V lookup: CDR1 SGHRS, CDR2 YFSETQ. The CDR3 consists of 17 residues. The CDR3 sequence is CASSSWTGVTVQETQYF. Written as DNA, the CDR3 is TGCGCCAGCAGCTCCTGGACAGGGGTCACCGTCCAAGAGACCCAGTACTTC. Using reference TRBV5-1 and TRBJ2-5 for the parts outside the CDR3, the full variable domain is KAGVTQTPRYLIKTRGQQVTLSCSPISGHRSVSWYQQTPGQGLQFLFEYFSETQRNKGNFPGRFSGRQFSNSRSEMNVSTLELGDSALYLCASSSWTGVTVQETQYFGPGTRLLVL.

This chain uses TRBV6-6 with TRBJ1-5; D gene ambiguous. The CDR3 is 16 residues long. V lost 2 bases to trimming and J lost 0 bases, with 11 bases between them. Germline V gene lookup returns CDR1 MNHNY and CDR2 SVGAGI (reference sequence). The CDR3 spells CASSYDAAPSNQPQHF. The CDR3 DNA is TGTGCCAGCAGTTACGACGCCGCGCCTAGCAATCAGCCCCAGCATTTT.

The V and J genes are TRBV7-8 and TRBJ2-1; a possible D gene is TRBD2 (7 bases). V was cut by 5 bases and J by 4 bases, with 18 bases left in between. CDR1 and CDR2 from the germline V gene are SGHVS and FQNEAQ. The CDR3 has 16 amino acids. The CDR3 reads CASSRGDRGAYNEQFF. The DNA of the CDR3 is TGTGCCAGCAGCCGAGGAGACCGGGGGGCTTACAATGAGCAGTTCTTC.

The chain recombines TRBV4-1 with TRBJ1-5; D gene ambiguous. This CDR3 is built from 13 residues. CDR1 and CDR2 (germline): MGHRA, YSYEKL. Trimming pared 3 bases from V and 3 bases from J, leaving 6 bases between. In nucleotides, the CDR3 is TGCGCCAGCAGCCAGAACCTCAATCAGCCCCAGCATTTT. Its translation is CASSQNLNQPQHF.

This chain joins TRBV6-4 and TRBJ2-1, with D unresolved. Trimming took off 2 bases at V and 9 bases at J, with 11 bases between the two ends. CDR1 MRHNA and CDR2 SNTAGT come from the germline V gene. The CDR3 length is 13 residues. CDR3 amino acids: CASSDRASSEQFF. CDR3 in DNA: TGTGCCAGCAGTGACCGGGCGTCCTCTGAGCAGTTCTTC.

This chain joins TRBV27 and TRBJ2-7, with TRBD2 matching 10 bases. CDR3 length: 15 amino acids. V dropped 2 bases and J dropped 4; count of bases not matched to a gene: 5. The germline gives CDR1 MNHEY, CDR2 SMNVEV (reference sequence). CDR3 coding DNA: TGTGCCAGCAGTTTAGAACTAGCGGGACATTACGAGCAGTACTTC. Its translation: CASSLELAGHYEQYF.

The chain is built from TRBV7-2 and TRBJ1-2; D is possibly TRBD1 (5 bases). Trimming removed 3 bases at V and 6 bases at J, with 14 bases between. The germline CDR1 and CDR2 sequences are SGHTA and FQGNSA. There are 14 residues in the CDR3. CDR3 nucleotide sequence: TGTGCCAGCAGCTTCTATGGGGCTCAGGATGGCTACACCTTC. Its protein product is CASSFYGAQDGYTF.

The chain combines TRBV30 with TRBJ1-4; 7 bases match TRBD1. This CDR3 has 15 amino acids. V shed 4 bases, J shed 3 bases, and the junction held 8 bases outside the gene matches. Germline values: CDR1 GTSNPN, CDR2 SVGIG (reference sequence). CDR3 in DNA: TGTGCCTGGACCGAGAAGGGGGCGGCTAATGAAAAACTGTTTTTT. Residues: CAWTEKGAANEKLFF.

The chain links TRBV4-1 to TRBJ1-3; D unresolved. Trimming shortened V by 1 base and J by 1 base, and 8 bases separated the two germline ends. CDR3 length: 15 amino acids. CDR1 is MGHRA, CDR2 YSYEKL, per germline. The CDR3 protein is CASSQAGGSGNTIYF. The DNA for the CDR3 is TGCGCCAGCAGCCAAGCGGGAGGGTCTGGAAACACCATATATTTT.

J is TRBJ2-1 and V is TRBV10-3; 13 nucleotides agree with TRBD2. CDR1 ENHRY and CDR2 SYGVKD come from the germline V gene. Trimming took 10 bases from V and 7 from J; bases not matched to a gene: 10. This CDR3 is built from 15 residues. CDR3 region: CATASGTSGVNEQFF. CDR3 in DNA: TGTGCCACCGCCTCCGGGACTAGCGGGGTTAATGAGCAGTTCTTC.

This CDR3 reads CASSSQGAGDYGYTF. The CDR3 DNA is TGTGCCAGCAGCTCACAGGGGGCGGGGGACTATGGCTACACCTTC. The V call is TRBV5-4, the J call TRBJ1-2; 9 positions agree with TRBD1. V lost 3 bases, J lost 3 bases, and 6 bases stayed unmatched. Germline-derived CDR1 and CDR2 are SGHNT and YYREEE (reference sequence). CDR3 length: 15 amino acids. Filled out from reference TRBV5-4 and TRBJ1-2, the complete variable domain reads ETGVTQSPTHLIKTRGQQVTLRCSSQSGHNTVSWYQQALGQGPQFIFQYYREEENGRGNFPPRFSGLQFPNYSSELNVNALELDDSALYLCASSSQGAGDYGYTFGSGTRLTVV.

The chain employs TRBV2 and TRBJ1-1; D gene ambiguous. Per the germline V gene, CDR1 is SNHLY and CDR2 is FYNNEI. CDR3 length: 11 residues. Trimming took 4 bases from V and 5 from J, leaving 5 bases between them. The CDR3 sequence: CASSGWTEAFF. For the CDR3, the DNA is TGTGCCAGCAGTGGGTGGACTGAAGCTTTCTTT.

This chain's CDR3 is CASSLYPSGRATDTQYF. Here the CDR3 DNA reads TGTGCCAGCAGCTTATATCCTAGCGGGAGGGCCACAGATACGCAGTATTTT. J is TRBJ2-3 and V is TRBV11-3; 12 bases fit TRBD2. Looked up from germline, CDR1 is SGHNT and CDR2 is YENEEA. V dropped 2 bases and J dropped 2; count of bases not matched to a gene: 5. This CDR3 comprises 17 residues. The full variable domain, with the rest looked up from reference TRBV11-3 and TRBJ2-3, is EAGVVQSPRYKIIEKKQPVAFWCNPISGHNTLYWYLQNLGQGPELLIRYENEEAVDDSQLPKDRFSAERLKGVDSTLKIQPAELGDSAVYLCASSLYPSGRATDTQYFGPGTRLTVL.

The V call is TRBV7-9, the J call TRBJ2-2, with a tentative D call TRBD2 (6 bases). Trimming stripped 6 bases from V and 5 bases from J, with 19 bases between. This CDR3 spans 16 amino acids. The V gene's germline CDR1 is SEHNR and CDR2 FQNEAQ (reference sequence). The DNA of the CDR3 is TGTGCCAGCAGTATAGGAAGGGGAGGAGATACCGGGGAGCTGTTTTTT. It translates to CASSIGRGGDTGELFF.

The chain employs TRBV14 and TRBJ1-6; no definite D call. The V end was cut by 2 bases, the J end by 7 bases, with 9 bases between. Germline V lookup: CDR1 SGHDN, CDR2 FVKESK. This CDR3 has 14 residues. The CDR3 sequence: CASSQNQRNSPLHF. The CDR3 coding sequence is TGTGCCAGCAGCCAAAACCAGCGGAATTCACCCCTCCACTTT. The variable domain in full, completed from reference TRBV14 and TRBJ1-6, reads EAGVTQFPSHSVIEKGQTVTLRCDPISGHDNLYWYRRVMGKEIKFLLHFVKESKQDESGMPNNRFLAERTGGTYSTLKVQPAELEDSGVYFCASSQNQRNSPLHFGNGTRLTVT.

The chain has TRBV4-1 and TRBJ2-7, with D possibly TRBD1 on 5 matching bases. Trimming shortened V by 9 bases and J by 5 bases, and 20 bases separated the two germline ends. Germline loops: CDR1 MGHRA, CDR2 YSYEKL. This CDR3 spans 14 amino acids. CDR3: CASSGIMGQDEQYF. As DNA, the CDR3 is TGCGCCAGTTCCGGCATAATGGGGCAGGACGAGCAGTACTTC.

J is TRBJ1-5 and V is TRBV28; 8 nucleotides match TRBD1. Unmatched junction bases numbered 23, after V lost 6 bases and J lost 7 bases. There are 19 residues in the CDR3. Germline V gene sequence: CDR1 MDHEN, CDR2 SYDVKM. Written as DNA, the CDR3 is TGTGCCAGCAGGACCCTAACGTTAACAGGGGGTCATGATGGACAGCCCCAGCATTTT. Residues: CASRTLTLTGGHDGQPQHF.

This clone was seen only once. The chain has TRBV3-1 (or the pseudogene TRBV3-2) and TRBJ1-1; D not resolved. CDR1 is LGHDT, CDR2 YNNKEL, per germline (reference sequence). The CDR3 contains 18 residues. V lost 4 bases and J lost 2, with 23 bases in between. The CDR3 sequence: CASSPILSRAGVNTEAFF. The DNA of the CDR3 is TGTGCCAGCAGCCCAATCTTGTCGAGGGCCGGTGTTAACACTGAAGCTTTCTTT.

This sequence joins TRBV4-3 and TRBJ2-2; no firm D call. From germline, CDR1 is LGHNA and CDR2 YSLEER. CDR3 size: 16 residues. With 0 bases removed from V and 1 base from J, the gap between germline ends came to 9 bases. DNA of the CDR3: TGCGCCAGCAGCCAAGATGGAGCCCGGAACACCGGGGAGCTGTTTTTT. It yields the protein CASSQDGARNTGELFF.